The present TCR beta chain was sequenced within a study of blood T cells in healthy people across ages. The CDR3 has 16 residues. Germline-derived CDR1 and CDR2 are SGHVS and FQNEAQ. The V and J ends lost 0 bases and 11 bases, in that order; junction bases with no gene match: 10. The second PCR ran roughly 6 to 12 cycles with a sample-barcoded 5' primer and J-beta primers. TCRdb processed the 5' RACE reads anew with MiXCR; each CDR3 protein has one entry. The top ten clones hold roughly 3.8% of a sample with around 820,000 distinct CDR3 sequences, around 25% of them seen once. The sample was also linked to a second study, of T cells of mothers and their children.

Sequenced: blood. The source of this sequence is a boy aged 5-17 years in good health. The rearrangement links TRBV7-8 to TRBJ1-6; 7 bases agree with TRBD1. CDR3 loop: CASSLAVRDSRAPLHF. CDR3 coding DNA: TGTGCCAGCAGCTTAGCAGTGCGGGACAGCCGGGCACCCCTCCACTTT.